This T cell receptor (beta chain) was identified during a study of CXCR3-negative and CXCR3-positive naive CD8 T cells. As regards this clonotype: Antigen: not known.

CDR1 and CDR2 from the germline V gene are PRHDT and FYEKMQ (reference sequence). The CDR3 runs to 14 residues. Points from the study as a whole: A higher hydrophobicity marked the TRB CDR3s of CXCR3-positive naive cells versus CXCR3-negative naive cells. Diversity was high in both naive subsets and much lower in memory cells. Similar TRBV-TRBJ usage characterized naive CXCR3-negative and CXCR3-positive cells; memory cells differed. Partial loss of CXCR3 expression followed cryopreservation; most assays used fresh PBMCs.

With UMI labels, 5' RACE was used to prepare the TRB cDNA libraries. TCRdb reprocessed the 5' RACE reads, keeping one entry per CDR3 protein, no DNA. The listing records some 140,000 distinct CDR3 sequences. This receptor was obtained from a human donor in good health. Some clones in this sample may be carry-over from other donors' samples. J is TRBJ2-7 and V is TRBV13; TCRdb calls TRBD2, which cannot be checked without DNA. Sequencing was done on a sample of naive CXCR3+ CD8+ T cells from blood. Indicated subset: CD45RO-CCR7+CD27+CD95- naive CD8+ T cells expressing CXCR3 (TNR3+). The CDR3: CASSFTGLDYEQYF.